The source of this TCR beta chain is a study of CD8 T cells in ankylosing spondylitis. Study results and limitations: Reports say disease-linked clones showed up significantly more in matched ankylosing spondylitis synovial fluid.

Between the trimmed V and J ends, which lost 5 bases and 8 bases, there was a span of 13 bases. The CDR3 has 14 residues. Germline CDR1 and CDR2: WNHNN and SYGVQD (reference sequence). 5'-RACE, quantitative and with molecular barcodes, yielded the TCR beta libraries. A single record per CDR3 protein comes from TCRdb applying MiXCR to the 5' RACE reads. This repertoire shows under 450,000 distinct CDR3 sequences, 20% to 25% found once; its top ten account for roughly 13%. About this clonotype itself: Its antigen is as yet unknown.

This sequence joins TRBV10-1 and TRBJ1-6; D possibly corresponds to TRBD1 (5 bases). The receptor comes from a male donor with ankylosing spondylitis or in good health (not recorded which). Material: blood, either unsorted or a sorted T cell fraction (not recorded which). The CDR3 coding sequence is TGCGCCAGCAGTTTAAGGGGCCGGGATTCACCCCTCCACTTT. It encodes CASSLRGRDSPLHF.